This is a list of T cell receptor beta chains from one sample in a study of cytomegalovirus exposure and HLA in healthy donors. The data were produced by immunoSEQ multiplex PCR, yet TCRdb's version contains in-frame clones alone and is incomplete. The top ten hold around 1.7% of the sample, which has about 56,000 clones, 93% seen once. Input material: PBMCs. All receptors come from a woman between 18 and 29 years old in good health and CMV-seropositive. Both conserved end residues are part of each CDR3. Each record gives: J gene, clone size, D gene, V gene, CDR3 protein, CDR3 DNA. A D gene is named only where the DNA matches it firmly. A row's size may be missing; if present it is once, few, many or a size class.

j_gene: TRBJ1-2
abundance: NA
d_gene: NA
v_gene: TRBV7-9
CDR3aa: CASSPTGGANYGYTF
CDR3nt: TGTGCCAGCAGCCCCACGGGGGGAGCTAACTATGGCTACACCTTC

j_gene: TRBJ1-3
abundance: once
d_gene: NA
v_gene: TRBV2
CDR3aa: CASRATASGNTIYF
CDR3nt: TGTGCCAGCAGGGCGACAGCATCCGGAAACACCATATATTTT

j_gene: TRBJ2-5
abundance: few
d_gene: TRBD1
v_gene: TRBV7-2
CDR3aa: CASSLRPGGRETQYF
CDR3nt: TGTGCCAGCAGCCTGAGGCCAGGGGGAAGAGAGACCCAGTACTTC

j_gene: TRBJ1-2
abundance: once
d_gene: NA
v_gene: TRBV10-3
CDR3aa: CAISEQNYGYTF
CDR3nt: TGTGCCATCAGTGAGCAGAACTATGGCTACACCTTC

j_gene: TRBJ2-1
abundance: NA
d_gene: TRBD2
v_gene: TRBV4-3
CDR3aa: CASSQGGLRGDNEQFF
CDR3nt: TGCGCCAGCAGCCAAGGAGGACTGCGGGGGGACAATGAGCAGTTCTTC

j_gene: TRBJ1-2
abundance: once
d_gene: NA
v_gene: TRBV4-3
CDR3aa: CASSQDSGIVYGYTF
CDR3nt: TGCGCCAGCAGCCAAGATTCGGGGATTGTCTATGGCTACACCTTC

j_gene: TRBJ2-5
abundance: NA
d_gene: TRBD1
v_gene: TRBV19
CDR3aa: CASSSQAGTGPETQYF
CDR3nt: TGTGCCAGTAGTAGCCAAGCCGGGACAGGGCCAGAGACCCAGTACTTC

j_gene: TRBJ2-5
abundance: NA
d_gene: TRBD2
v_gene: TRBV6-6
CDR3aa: CASGPSGGETQYF
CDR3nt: TGTGCCAGCGGTCCTAGCGGGGGAGAGACCCAGTACTTC

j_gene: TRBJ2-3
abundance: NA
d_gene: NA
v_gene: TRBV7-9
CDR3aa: CASSSQLVTDTQYF
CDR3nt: TGTGCCAGCAGTTCCCAGCTAGTCACAGATACGCAGTATTTT

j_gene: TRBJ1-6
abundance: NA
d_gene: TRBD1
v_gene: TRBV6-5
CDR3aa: CASSYSATGRSPLHF
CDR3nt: TGTGCCAGCAGTTACTCGGCGACAGGGCGGTCACCCCTCCACTTT

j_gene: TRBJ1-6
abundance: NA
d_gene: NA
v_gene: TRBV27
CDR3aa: CASTPLAGGVNNSPLHF
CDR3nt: TGTGCCAGCACCCCCTTGGCGGGGGGGGTTAATAATTCACCCCTCCACTTT

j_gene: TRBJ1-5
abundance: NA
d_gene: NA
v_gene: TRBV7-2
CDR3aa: CASSLSMRENQPQHF
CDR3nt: TGTGCCAGCAGCTTAAGTATGAGGGAAAATCAGCCCCAGCATTTT

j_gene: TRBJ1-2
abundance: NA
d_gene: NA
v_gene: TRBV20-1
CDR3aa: CSATGNYGYTF
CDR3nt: TGCAGTGCGACGGGTAACTATGGCTACACCTTC

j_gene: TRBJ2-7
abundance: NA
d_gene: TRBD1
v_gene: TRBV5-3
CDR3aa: CARRPERDRVHEQYF
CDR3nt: TGTGCCAGAAGACCTGAACGGGACAGGGTCCACGAGCAGTACTTC

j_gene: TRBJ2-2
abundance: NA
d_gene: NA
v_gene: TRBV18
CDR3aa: CASSRETGELFF
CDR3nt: TGTGCCAGCTCACGGGAGACCGGGGAGCTGTTTTTT

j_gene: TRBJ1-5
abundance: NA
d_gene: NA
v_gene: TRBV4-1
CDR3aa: CASSPDNVGGNQPQHF
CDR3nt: TGCGCCAGCAGCCCCGACAATGTGGGAGGCAATCAGCCCCAGCATTTT

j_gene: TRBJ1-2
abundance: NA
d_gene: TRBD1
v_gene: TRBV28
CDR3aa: CASSRTGGDYGYTF
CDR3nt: TGTGCCAGCAGCCGGACAGGGGGAGACTATGGCTACACCTTC

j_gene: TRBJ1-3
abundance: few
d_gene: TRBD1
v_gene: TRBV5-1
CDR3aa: CASSPTGDTPSTIYF
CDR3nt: TGCGCCAGCAGCCCGACAGGGGATACTCCTTCCACCATATATTTT

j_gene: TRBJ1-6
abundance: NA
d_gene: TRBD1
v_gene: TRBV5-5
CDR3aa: CASSPDRGRDNSPLHF
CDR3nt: TGTGCCAGCAGCCCAGACAGGGGCAGAGATAATTCACCCCTCCACTTT

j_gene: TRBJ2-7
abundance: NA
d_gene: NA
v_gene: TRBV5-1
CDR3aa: CASSLAYEQYF
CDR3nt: TGCGCCAGCAGCCTCGCCTACGAGCAGTACTTC

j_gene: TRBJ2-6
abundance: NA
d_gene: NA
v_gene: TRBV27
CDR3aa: CASSSLSPGLISGANVLTF
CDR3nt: TGTGCCAGCAGTTCACTCAGTCCGGGACTCATCTCTGGGGCCAACGTCCTGACTTTC

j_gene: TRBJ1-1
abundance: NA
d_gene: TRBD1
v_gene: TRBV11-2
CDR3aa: CASSLGGTGGTEAFF
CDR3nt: TGTGCCAGCAGCTTAGGTGGGACAGGGGGCACTGAAGCTTTCTTT

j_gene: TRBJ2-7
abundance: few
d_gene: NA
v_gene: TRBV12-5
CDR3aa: CASMGHTYEQYF
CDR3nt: TGTGCTAGTATGGGACACACCTACGAGCAGTACTTC

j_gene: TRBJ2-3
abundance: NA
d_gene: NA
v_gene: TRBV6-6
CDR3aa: CASSYSGAGDGDTQYF
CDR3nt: TGTGCCAGCAGTTACTCGGGGGCGGGGGATGGAGATACGCAGTATTTT

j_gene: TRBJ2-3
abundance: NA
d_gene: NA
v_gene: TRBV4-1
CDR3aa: CASSQIRDTQYF
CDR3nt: TGCGCCAGCAGCCAGATTCGGGATACGCAGTATTTT

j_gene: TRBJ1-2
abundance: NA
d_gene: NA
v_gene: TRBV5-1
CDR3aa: CASSLGRGDGYTF
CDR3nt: TGCGCCAGCAGCTTGGGCCGGGGGGATGGCTACACCTTC

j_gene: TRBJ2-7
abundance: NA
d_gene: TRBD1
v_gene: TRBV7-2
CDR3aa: CASSPGQGPYEQYF
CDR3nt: TGTGCCAGCAGCCCGGGACAGGGTCCCTACGAGCAGTACTTC

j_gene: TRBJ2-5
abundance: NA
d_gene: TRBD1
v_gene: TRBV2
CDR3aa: CASSPGQGFWWFQETQYF
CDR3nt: TGTGCCAGCAGCCCGGGACAGGGGTTTTGGTGGTTCCAAGAGACCCAGTACTTC

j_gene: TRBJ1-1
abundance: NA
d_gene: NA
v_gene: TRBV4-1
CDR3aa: CASSPQGRRGTEAFF
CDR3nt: TGCGCCAGCAGCCCACAGGGAAGGCGGGGGACTGAAGCTTTCTTT

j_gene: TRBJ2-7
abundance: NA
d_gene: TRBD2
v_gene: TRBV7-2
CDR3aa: CASSLASTSGDYEQYF
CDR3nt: TGTGCCAGCAGCTTAGCGAGCACTAGCGGGGACTACGAGCAGTACTTC

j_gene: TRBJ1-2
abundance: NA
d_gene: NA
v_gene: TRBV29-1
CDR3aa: CSVEDLSRNYGYTF
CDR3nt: TGCAGCGTTGAAGATTTATCCAGAAACTATGGCTACACCTTC

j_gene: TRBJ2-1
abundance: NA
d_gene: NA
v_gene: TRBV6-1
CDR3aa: CASVFSRYDEQFF
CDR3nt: TGTGCCAGCGTTTTCTCTAGATACGATGAGCAGTTCTTC

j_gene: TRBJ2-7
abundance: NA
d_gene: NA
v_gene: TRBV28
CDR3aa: CASSLKGHYEQYF
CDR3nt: TGTGCCAGCAGTTTAAAGGGACACTACGAGCAGTACTTC

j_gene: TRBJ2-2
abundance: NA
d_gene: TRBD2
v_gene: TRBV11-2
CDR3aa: CASSPTGTITGELFF
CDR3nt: TGTGCCAGCAGCCCGACGGGGACTATTACCGGGGAGCTGTTTTTT

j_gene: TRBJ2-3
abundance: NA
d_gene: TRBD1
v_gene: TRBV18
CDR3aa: CASSPQEGARDTQYF
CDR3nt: TGTGCCAGCTCACCACAAGAGGGGGCGAGAGATACGCAGTATTTT

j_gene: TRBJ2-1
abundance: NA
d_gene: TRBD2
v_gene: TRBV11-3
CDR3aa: CASSSGLVGNEQFF
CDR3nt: TGTGCCAGCAGCTCGGGACTAGTCGGCAATGAGCAGTTCTTC

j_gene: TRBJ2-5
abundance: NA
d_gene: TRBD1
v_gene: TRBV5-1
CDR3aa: CASSLGAGGRETQYF
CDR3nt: TGCGCCAGCAGCTTGGGGGCAGGGGGACGGGAGACCCAGTACTTC

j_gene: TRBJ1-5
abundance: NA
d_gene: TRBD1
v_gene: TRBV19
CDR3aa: CASSLQGWYRNQPQHF
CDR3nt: TGTGCCAGTAGCTTACAGGGGTGGTATCGCAATCAGCCCCAGCATTTT

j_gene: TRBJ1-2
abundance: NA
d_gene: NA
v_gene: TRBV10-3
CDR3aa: CAIGQYGYTF
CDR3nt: TGTGCCATCGGCCAATATGGCTACACCTTC

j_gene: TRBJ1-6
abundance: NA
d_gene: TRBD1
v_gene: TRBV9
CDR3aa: CASSTLGGTGSHSPLHF
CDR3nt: TGTGCCAGCAGCACATTGGGAGGGACAGGGAGCCATTCACCCCTCCACTTT

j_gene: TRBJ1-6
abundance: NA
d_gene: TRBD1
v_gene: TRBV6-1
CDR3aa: CASSASGTGVSPLHF
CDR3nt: TGTGCCAGCAGTGCCTCCGGGACAGGGGTTTCACCCCTCCACTTT

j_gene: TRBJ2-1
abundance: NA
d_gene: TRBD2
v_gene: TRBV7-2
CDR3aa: CASSLVSGGYNEQFF
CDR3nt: TGTGCCAGCAGCTTAGTTAGCGGGGGCTACAATGAGCAGTTCTTC